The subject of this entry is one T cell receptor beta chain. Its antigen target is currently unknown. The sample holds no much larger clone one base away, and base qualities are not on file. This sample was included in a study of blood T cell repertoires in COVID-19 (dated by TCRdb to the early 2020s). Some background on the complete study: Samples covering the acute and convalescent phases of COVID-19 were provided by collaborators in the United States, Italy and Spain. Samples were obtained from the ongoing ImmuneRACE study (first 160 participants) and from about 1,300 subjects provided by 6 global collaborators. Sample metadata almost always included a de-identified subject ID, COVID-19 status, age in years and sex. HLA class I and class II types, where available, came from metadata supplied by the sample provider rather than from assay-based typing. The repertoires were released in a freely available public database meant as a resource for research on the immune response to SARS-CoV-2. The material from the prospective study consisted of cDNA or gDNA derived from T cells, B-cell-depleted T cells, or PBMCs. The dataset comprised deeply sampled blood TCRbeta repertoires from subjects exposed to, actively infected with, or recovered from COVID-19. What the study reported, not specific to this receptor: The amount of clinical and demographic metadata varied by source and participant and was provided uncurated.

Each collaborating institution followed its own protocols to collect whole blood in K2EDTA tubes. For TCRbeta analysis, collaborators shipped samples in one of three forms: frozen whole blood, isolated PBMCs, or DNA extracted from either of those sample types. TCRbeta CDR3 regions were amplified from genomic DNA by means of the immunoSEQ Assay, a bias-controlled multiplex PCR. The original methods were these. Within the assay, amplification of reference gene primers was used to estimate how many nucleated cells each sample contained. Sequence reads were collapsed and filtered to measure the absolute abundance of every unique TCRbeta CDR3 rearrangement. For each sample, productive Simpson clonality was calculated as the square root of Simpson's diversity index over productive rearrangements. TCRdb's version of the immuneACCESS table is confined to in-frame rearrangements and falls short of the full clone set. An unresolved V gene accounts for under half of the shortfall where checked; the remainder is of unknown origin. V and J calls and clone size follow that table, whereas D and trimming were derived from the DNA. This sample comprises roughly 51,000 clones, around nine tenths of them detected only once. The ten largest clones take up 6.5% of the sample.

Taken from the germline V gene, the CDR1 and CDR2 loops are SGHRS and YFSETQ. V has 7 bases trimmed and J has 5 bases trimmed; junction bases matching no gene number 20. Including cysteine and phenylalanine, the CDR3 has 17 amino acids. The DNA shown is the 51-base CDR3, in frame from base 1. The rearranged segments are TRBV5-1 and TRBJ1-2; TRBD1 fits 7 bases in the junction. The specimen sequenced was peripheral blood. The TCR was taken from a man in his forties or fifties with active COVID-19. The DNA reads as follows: TGCGCCAGCGCCCTAATACCTTCCATACAGGGGAATTATGGCTACACCTTC. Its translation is CASALIPSIQGNYGYTF.